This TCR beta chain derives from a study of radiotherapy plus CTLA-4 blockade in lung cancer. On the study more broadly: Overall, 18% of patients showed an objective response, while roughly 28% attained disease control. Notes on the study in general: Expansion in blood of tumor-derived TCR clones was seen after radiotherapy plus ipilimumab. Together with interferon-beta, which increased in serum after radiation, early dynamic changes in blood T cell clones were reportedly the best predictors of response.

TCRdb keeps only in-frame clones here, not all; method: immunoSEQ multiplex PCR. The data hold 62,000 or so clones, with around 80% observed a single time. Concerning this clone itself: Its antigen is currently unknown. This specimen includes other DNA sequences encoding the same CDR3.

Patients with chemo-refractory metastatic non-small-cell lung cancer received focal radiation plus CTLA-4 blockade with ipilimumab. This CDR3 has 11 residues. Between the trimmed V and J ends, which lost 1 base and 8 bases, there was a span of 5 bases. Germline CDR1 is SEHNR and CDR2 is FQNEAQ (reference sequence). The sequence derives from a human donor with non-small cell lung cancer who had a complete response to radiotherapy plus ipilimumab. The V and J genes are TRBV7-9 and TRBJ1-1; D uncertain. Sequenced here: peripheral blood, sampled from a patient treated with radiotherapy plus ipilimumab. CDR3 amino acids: CASSLVTEAFF. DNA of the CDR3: TGTGCCAGCAGCTTAGTGACAGAAGCTTTCTTT.